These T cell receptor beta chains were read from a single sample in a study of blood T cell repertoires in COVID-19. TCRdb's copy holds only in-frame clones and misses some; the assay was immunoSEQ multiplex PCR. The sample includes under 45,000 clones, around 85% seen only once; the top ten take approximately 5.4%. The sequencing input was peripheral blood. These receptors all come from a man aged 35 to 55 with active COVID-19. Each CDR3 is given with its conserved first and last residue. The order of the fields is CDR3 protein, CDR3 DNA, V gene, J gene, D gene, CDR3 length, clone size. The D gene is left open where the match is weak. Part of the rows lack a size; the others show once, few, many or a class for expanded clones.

CDR3aa: CASRGEGREQYF; CDR3nt: TGTGCCAGCAGGGGGGAGGGGCGCGAGCAGTACTTC; v_gene: TRBV2; j_gene: TRBJ2-7; d_gene: TRBD2; len: 12; abundance: -
CDR3aa: CASSLWTGASEQYF; CDR3nt: TGTGCCAGCAGCCTTTGGACAGGGGCAAGCGAGCAGTACTTC; v_gene: TRBV9; j_gene: TRBJ2-7; d_gene: TRBD1; len: 14; abundance: few
CDR3aa: CATSRDMNQPQHF; CDR3nt: TGTGCCACCAGCAGAGATATGAATCAGCCCCAGCATTTT; v_gene: TRBV15; j_gene: TRBJ1-5; d_gene: -; len: 13; abundance: -
CDR3aa: CASSSDSLWGFF; CDR3nt: TGTGCCAGCAGCTCGGACAGCCTATGGGGGTTCTTC; v_gene: TRBV5-5; j_gene: TRBJ2-1; d_gene: -; len: 12; abundance: -
CDR3aa: CASSLRQGTADTQYF; CDR3nt: TGTGCCAGTAGTTTGCGACAGGGGACCGCAGATACGCAGTATTTT; v_gene: TRBV19; j_gene: TRBJ2-3; d_gene: TRBD1; len: 15; abundance: -
CDR3aa: CASSPAAVQNTEAFF; CDR3nt: TGTGCCAGCTCACCAGCGGCCGTACAGAACACTGAAGCTTTCTTT; v_gene: TRBV18; j_gene: TRBJ1-1; d_gene: -; len: 15; abundance: -
CDR3aa: CASSLELRGPANEQFF; CDR3nt: TGTGCCAGCAGCTTGGAGTTAAGGGGGCCGGCCAATGAGCAGTTCTTC; v_gene: TRBV5-6; j_gene: TRBJ2-1; d_gene: TRBD1; len: 16; abundance: -
CDR3aa: CASSDRDDNAGELFF; CDR3nt: TGTGCCAGTAGCGACAGGGATGATAACGCCGGGGAGCTGTTTTTT; v_gene: TRBV19; j_gene: TRBJ2-2; d_gene: TRBD1; len: 15; abundance: -
CDR3aa: CASSLVNWGQGYGYTF; CDR3nt: TGTGCCAGCAGTTTAGTGAATTGGGGTCAGGGGTATGGCTACACCTTC; v_gene: TRBV28; j_gene: TRBJ1-2; d_gene: -; len: 16; abundance: -
CDR3aa: CASSQDSNGETQYF; CDR3nt: TGTGCCAGCAGCCAAGATTCTAACGGGGAGACCCAGTACTTC; v_gene: TRBV14; j_gene: TRBJ2-5; d_gene: -; len: 14; abundance: once
CDR3aa: CASRTGTRGSDTQYF; CDR3nt: TGTGCCAGCAGAACCGGGACCCGGGGGTCGGATACGCAGTATTTT; v_gene: TRBV5-4; j_gene: TRBJ2-3; d_gene: -; len: 15; abundance: -
CDR3aa: CASSLQGVNTGELFF; CDR3nt: TGCGCCAGCAGCCTTCAGGGGGTGAACACCGGGGAGCTGTTTTTT; v_gene: TRBV5-1; j_gene: TRBJ2-2; d_gene: TRBD1; len: 15; abundance: -
CDR3aa: CASSLPKTNPRTDTQYF; CDR3nt: TGTGCCAGCTCACTGCCTAAAACTAATCCCCGCACAGATACGCAGTATTTT; v_gene: TRBV18; j_gene: TRBJ2-3; d_gene: -; len: 17; abundance: few
CDR3aa: CASSRGAYYGYTF; CDR3nt: TGTGCCAGTAGTCGCGGGGCCTACTATGGCTACACCTTC; v_gene: TRBV19; j_gene: TRBJ1-2; d_gene: -; len: 13; abundance: -
CDR3aa: CASSPTGDLHNTGELFF; CDR3nt: TGTGCCAGCAGCCCGACTGGAGACTTACATAACACCGGGGAGCTGTTTTTT; v_gene: TRBV7-9; j_gene: TRBJ2-2; d_gene: -; len: 17; abundance: -
CDR3aa: CASSLLWRDNTGELFF; CDR3nt: TGCGCCAGCAGCCTGCTATGGCGGGATAACACCGGGGAGCTGTTTTTT; v_gene: TRBV5-1; j_gene: TRBJ2-2; d_gene: -; len: 16; abundance: -
CDR3aa: CSVTREGQRADTQYF; CDR3nt: TGCAGCGTTACGCGGGAGGGCCAAAGGGCAGATACGCAGTATTTT; v_gene: TRBV29-1; j_gene: TRBJ2-3; d_gene: TRBD2; len: 15; abundance: -
CDR3aa: CASSPVRLAAYEQYF; CDR3nt: TGTGCCAGCAGCCCCGTCCGGCTAGCAGCCTACGAGCAGTACTTC; v_gene: TRBV28; j_gene: TRBJ2-7; d_gene: -; len: 15; abundance: -
CDR3aa: CATSETGESSTEAFF; CDR3nt: TGTGCCACCAGTGAAACAGGGGAGTCTAGCACTGAAGCTTTCTTT; v_gene: TRBV24-1; j_gene: TRBJ1-1; d_gene: TRBD1; len: 15; abundance: -
CDR3aa: CASRPGQLETQYF; CDR3nt: TGTGCCAGCAGACCGGGACAGTTGGAGACCCAGTACTTC; v_gene: TRBV12-3/TRBV12-4; j_gene: TRBJ2-5; d_gene: TRBD1; len: 13; abundance: -
CDR3aa: CASSPLDRGLVEAFF; CDR3nt: TGTGCCAGCAGCCCTTTGGACAGGGGGCTTGTTGAAGCTTTCTTT; v_gene: TRBV11-2; j_gene: TRBJ1-1; d_gene: TRBD1; len: 15; abundance: -
CDR3aa: CASSQRGLESYEQYF; CDR3nt: TGTGCCAGCAGCCAGAGGGGACTGGAATCCTACGAGCAGTACTTC; v_gene: TRBV3-1/TRBV3-2; j_gene: TRBJ2-7; d_gene: -; len: 15; abundance: -
CDR3aa: CASSFPPGYEQYF; CDR3nt: TGTGCCAGCAGTTTTCCCCCAGGCTACGAGCAGTACTTC; v_gene: TRBV12-3/TRBV12-4; j_gene: TRBJ2-7; d_gene: -; len: 13; abundance: -
CDR3aa: CASSPRTADTQYF; CDR3nt: TGTGCCAGCAGCCCCCGGACTGCGGATACGCAGTATTTT; v_gene: TRBV7-3; j_gene: TRBJ2-3; d_gene: -; len: 13; abundance: -
CDR3aa: CASSLRQLGSTGELFF; CDR3nt: TGTGCCAGCAGCCTACGACAGCTAGGAAGCACCGGGGAGCTGTTTTTT; v_gene: TRBV27; j_gene: TRBJ2-2; d_gene: -; len: 16; abundance: -
CDR3aa: CASSLSKAAQYQETQYF; CDR3nt: TGTGCCAGCAGCTTAAGTAAAGCGGCCCAGTACCAAGAGACCCAGTACTTC; v_gene: TRBV7-6; j_gene: TRBJ2-5; d_gene: -; len: 17; abundance: -
CDR3aa: CASSEREWGTQYF; CDR3nt: TGTGCCAGCAGTGAACGGGAGTGGGGTACGCAGTATTTT; v_gene: TRBV6-4; j_gene: TRBJ2-3; d_gene: -; len: 13; abundance: -
CDR3aa: CASSLRQGPNTEAFF; CDR3nt: TGTGCCAGCTCACTGAGACAGGGCCCCAACACTGAAGCTTTCTTT; v_gene: TRBV18; j_gene: TRBJ1-1; d_gene: TRBD1; len: 15; abundance: -
CDR3aa: CASSTQPSGSGRETQYF; CDR3nt: TGTGCCAGCAGCACCCAACCTAGCGGGAGTGGGAGGGAGACCCAGTACTTC; v_gene: TRBV28; j_gene: TRBJ2-5; d_gene: TRBD2; len: 17; abundance: -
CDR3aa: CASSLDPGGFSPLHF; CDR3nt: TGTGCCAGCAGCTTAGATCCAGGGGGCTTTTCACCCCTCCACTTT; v_gene: TRBV11-3; j_gene: TRBJ1-6; d_gene: TRBD1; len: 15; abundance: -
CDR3aa: CASSLPSGRTNEQFF; CDR3nt: TGCGCCAGCAGCTTACCCAGCGGGAGAACCAATGAGCAGTTCTTC; v_gene: TRBV5-1; j_gene: TRBJ2-1; d_gene: TRBD2; len: 15; abundance: -
CDR3aa: CASSRGQNTEAFF; CDR3nt: TGTGCCAGTAGTCGGGGACAGAACACTGAAGCTTTCTTT; v_gene: TRBV19; j_gene: TRBJ1-1; d_gene: -; len: 13; abundance: -
CDR3aa: CASSDSRDRDNQPQHF; CDR3nt: TGTGCCAGCAGTGACTCCCGGGACAGGGACAATCAGCCCCAGCATTTT; v_gene: TRBV6-4; j_gene: TRBJ1-5; d_gene: TRBD1; len: 16; abundance: -
CDR3aa: CASSLVGSGGAFF; CDR3nt: TGTGCCAGCAGCTTAGTCGGTTCGGGGGGAGCTTTCTTT; v_gene: TRBV7-9; j_gene: TRBJ1-1; d_gene: -; len: 13; abundance: -
CDR3aa: CASSSLGLREQDTQYF; CDR3nt: TGTGCCAGCAGCTCCCTTGGGCTAAGGGAGCAAGATACGCAGTATTTT; v_gene: TRBV7-3; j_gene: TRBJ2-3; d_gene: -; len: 16; abundance: -
CDR3aa: CASSWALGTAYEQYF; CDR3nt: TGCGCCAGCAGCTGGGCCTTGGGGACAGCCTACGAGCAGTACTTC; v_gene: TRBV5-1; j_gene: TRBJ2-7; d_gene: TRBD1; len: 15; abundance: -
CDR3aa: CAIKGLADTDTQYF; CDR3nt: TGCGCCATCAAGGGACTAGCGGACACAGATACGCAGTATTTT; v_gene: TRBV5-1; j_gene: TRBJ2-3; d_gene: TRBD2; len: 14; abundance: -
CDR3aa: CATSDARTGDTEAFF; CDR3nt: TGTGCCACCAGTGATGCCCGGACAGGGGACACTGAAGCTTTCTTT; v_gene: TRBV24-1; j_gene: TRBJ1-1; d_gene: TRBD1; len: 15; abundance: -
CDR3aa: CASRKGQGDTEAFF; CDR3nt: TGTGCCAGCAGGAAAGGACAGGGAGACACTGAAGCTTTCTTT; v_gene: TRBV25-1; j_gene: TRBJ1-1; d_gene: TRBD1; len: 14; abundance: -
CDR3aa: CASSARTGGLGYTF; CDR3nt: TGTGCCAGCAGCGCCCGGACAGGGGGCTTGGGCTACACCTTC; v_gene: TRBV13; j_gene: TRBJ1-2; d_gene: TRBD1; len: 14; abundance: -
CDR3aa: CASRSQGLTGELFF; CDR3nt: TGCGCCAGCAGAAGCCAGGGGCTGACCGGGGAGCTGTTTTTT; v_gene: TRBV5-1; j_gene: TRBJ2-2; d_gene: -; len: 14; abundance: -
CDR3aa: CATSTDMRREFNEQYF; CDR3nt: TGTGCCACCAGCACGGACATGAGACGGGAGTTCAACGAGCAGTACTTC; v_gene: TRBV15; j_gene: TRBJ2-7; d_gene: -; len: 16; abundance: -